This T cell receptor beta chain was identified during a study of early T cells in non-severe SARS-CoV-2 infection. Study summary: It was bulk RNA from unsorted whole blood that was sequenced, and the chains were unpaired.

Findings and limits, study-wide: VDJdb matches were skewed toward anti-spike CD8 T cell responses.

This clonotype was picked up a small number of times. What it binds is not known. Unique molecular identifiers were affixed to single, distinct cDNA molecules. TCRdb fed the 5' RACE reads into MiXCR, producing one record per CDR3 protein. The sample includes 75,000 to 90,000 distinct CDR3 sequences, 10% of them seen just once. The receptor was derived from an adult who was a healthcare worker with PCR-confirmed SARS-CoV-2 infection or an uninfected control (not recorded which). Sequences were derived from whole blood, sampled at baseline.

The CDR3 reads CASSLTSGRYNEQFF. The CDR3 nucleotides read TGTGCCAGCAGCTTAACTAGCGGGAGATACAATGAGCAGTTCTTC. The chain has TRBV7-9 and TRBJ2-1; the match to TRBD2 covers 11 bases. The CDR3 length is 15 residues. CDR1 SEHNR and CDR2 FQNEAQ come from the germline V gene (reference sequence). The V gene end was trimmed by 2 bases and the J gene end by 4 bases; junction bases not matched to a gene: 1.